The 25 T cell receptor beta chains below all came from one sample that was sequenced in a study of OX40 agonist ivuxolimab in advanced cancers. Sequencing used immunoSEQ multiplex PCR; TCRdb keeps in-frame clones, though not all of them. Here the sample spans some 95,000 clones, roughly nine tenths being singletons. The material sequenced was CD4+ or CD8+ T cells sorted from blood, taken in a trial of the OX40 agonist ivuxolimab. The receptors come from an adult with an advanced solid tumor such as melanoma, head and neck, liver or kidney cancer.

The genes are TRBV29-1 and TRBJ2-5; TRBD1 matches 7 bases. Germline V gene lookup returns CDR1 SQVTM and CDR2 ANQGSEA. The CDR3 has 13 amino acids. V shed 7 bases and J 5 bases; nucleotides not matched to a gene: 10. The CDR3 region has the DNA TGCAGCGGGATCAGGACAGGTGGTGAGACCCAGTACTTC. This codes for CSGIRTGGETQYF.

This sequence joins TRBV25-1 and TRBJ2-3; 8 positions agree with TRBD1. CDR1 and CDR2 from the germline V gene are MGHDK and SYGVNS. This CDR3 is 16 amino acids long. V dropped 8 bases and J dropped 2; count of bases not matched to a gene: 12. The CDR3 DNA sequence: TGTGCCAGCCGGTCCTGGACAGGGCGGGACACAGATACGCAGTATTTT. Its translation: CASRSWTGRDTDTQYF.

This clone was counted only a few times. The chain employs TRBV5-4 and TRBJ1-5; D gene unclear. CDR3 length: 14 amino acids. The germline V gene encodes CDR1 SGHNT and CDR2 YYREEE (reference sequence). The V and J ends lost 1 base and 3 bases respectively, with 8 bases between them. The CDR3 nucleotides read TGTGCCAGCAGCTTGTACGGATTCAATCAGCCCCAGCATTTT. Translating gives CASSLYGFNQPQHF. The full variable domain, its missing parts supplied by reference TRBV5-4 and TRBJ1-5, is ETGVTQSPTHLIKTRGQQVTLRCSSQSGHNTVSWYQQALGQGPQFIFQYYREEENGRGNFPPRFSGLQFPNYSSELNVNALELDDSALYLCASSLYGFNQPQHFGDGTRLSIL.

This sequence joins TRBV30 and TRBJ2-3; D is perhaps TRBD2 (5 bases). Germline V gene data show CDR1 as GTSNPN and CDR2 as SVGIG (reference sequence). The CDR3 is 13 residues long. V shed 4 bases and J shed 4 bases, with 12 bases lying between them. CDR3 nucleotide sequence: TGTGCCTGGACGCCCGGAGGCGCAGATACGCAGTATTTT. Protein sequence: CAWTPGGADTQYF.

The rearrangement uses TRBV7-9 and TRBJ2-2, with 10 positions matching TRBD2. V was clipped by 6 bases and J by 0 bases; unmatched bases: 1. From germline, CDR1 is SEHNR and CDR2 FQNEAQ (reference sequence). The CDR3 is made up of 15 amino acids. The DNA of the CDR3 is TGTGCCAGCAGAGGACTAGCGGCGAACACCGGGGAGCTGTTTTTT. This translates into CASRGLAANTGELFF.

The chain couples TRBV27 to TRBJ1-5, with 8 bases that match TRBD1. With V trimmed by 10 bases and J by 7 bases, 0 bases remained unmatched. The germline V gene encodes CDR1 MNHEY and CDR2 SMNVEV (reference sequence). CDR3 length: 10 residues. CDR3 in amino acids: CANRGQPQHF. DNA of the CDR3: TGTGCCAACAGGGGGCAGCCCCAGCATTTT.

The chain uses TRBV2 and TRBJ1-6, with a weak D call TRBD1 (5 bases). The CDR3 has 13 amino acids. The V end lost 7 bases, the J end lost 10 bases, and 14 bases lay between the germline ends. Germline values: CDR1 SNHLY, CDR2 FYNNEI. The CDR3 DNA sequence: TGTGCCAGCATGGTGGGGGGTCGGTCACCCCTCCACTTT. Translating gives CASMVGGRSPLHF.

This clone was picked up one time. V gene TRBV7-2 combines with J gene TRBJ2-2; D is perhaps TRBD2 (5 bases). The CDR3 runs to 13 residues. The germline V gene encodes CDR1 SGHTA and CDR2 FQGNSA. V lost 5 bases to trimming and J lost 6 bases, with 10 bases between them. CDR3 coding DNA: TGTGCCAGCAGCGTCGGGATATCCGGGGAGCTGTTTTTT. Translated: CASSVGISGELFF.

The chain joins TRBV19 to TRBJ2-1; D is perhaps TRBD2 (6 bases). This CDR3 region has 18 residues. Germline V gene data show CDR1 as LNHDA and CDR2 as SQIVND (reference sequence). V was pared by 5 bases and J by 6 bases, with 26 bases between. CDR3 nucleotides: TGTGCCAGTAGTTCACCGGGACTTTCCAACCGGGAGCGCAATGAGCAGTTCTTC. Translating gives CASSSPGLSNRERNEQFF.

The CDR3 nucleotides are TGTGCCAGCAGCCCAAGGGGGCAGGCGGCTTTCTTT. Protein: CASSPRGQAAFF. The chain combines TRBV13 with TRBJ1-1; 7 nucleotides align to TRBD1. V dropped 5 bases and J dropped 11; count of bases not matched to a gene: 8. Per the germline V gene, CDR1 is PRHDT and CDR2 is FYEKMQ (reference sequence). CDR3 length: 12 residues.

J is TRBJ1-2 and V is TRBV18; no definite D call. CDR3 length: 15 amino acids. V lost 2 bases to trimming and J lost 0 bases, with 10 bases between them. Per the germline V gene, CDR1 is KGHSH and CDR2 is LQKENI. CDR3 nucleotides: TGTGCCAGCTCACCATCCGGCCGCCCTAACTATGGCTACACCTTC. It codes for CASSPSGRPNYGYTF.

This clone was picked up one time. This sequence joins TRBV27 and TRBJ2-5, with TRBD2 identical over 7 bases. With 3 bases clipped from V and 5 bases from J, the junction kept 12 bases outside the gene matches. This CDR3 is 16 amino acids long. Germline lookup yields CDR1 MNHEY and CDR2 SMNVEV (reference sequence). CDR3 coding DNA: TGTGCCAGCAGTTTCTCCGCCGGGACTAAAAGGGAGACCCAGTACTTC. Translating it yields CASSFSAGTKRETQYF.

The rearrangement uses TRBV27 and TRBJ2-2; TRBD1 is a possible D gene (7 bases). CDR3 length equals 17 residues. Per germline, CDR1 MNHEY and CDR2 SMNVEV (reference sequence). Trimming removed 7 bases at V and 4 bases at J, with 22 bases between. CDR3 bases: TGTGCCAGCACCCGAGGAGGGGGGACAGCCGGCACCGGGGAGCTGTTTTTT. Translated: CASTRGGGTAGTGELFF.

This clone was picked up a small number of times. CDR3 loop: CASSTTNAKNGYTF. CDR3 DNA: TGTGCCAGCTCTACCACCAACGCGAAGAATGGCTACACCTTC. V and J are TRBV18 and TRBJ1-2, with D unresolved. Trimming left V 6 bases short and J 6 bases short, with 17 bases between. This CDR3 is 14 amino acids long. Germline-derived CDR1 and CDR2 are KGHSH and LQKENI.

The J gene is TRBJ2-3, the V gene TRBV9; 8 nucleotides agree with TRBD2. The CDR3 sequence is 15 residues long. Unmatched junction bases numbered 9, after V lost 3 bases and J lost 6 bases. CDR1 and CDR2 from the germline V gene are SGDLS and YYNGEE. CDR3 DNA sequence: TGTGCCAGCAGCGCGGGAGGGACTCCGAGGGATACGCAGTATTTT. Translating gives CASSAGGTPRDTQYF.

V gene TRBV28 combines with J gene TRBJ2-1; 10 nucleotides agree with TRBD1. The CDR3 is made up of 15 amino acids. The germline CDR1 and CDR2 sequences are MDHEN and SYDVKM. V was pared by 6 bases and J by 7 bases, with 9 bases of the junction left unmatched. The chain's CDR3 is CASSFGTGVRNEQFF. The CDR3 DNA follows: TGTGCCAGCAGCTTCGGGACAGGGGTAAGAAATGAGCAGTTCTTC.

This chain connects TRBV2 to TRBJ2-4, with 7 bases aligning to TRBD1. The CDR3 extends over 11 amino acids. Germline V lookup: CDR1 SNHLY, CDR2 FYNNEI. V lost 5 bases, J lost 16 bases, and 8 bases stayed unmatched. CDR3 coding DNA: TGTGCCAGCAGTTATTTTAGGGGGCCTTACTTC. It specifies CASSYFRGPYF.

The CDR3, as DNA: TGTGCCAGCAGCCTCGGTTGGGGAGGGCCTAGTGAGCAGTACTTC. Protein: CASSLGWGGPSEQYF. The genes are TRBV7-9 and TRBJ2-7; 7 bases match TRBD2. There are 15 residues in the CDR3. The V gene end was trimmed by 5 bases and the J gene end by 7 bases; junction bases not matched to a gene: 14. CDR1 is SEHNR, CDR2 FQNEAQ, per germline (reference sequence).

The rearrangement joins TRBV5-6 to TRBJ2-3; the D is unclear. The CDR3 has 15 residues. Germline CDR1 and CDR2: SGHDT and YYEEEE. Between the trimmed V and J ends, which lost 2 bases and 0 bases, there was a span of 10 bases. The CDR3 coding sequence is TGTGCCAGCAGCTTATTCTCGTCTAGCACAGATACGCAGTATTTT. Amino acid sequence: CASSLFSSSTDTQYF.

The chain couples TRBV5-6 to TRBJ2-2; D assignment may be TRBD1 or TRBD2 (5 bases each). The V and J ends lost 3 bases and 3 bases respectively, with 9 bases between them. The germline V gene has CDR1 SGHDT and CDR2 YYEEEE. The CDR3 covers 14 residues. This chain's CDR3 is CASSYWGHTGELFF. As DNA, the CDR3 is TGTGCCAGCAGCTACTGGGGACACACCGGGGAGCTGTTTTTT. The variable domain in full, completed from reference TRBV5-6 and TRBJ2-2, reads DAGVTQSPTHLIKTRGQQVTLRCSPKSGHDTVSWYQQALGQGPQFIFQYYEEEERQRGNFPDRFSGHQFPNYSSELNVNALLLGDSALYLCASSYWGHTGELFFGEGSRLTVL.

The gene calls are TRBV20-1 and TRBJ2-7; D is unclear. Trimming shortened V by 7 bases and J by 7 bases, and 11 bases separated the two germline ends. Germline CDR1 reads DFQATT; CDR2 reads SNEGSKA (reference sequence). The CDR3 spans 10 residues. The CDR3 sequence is CSVVQREQYF. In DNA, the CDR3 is TGCAGTGTGGTTCAACGGGAGCAGTACTTC.

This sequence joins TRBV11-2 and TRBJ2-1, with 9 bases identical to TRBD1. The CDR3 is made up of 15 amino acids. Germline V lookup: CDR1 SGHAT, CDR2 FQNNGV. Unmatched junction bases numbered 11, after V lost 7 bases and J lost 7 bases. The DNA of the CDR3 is TGTGCCAGCACCACCGGGACAGGGCTTCGGAATGAGCAGTTCTTC. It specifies CASTTGTGLRNEQFF.

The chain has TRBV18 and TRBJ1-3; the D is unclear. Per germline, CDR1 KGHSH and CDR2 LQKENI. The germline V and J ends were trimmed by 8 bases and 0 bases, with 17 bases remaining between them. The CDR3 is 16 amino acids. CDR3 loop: CASAQVNAASGNTIYF. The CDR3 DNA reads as TGTGCCAGCGCCCAGGTAAACGCCGCCTCTGGAAACACCATATATTTT.

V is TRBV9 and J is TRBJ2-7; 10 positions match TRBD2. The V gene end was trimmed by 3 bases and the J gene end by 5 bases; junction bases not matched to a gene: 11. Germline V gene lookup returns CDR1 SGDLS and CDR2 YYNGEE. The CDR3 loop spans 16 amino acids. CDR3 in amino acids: CASSARTSGPLDEQYF. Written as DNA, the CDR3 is TGTGCCAGCAGCGCCCGGACTAGCGGCCCCTTGGACGAGCAGTACTTC.

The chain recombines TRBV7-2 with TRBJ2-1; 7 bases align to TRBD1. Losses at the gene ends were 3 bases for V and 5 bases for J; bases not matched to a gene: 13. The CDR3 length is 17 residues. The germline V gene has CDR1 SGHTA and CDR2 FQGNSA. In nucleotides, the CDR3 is TGTGCCAGCAGCTTGTGGTCCATGACAGGGACCCACAATGAGCAGTTCTTC. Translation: CASSLWSMTGTHNEQFF.